This paragraph covers one TCR beta chain sequence. Sequencing used immunoSEQ multiplex PCR; TCRdb keeps in-frame clones, though not all of them. The sample contains about 100,000 clones, approximately 90% of which appear only once. This sample was taken from a study of control samples from healthy donors and cancer patients. V was shortened by 3 bases and J by 0 bases, with 15 bases between the two germline ends. This CDR3 comprises 17 residues. CDR1 is KGHSH, CDR2 LQKENI, per germline. What was sequenced was blood. This receptor was obtained from a man aged 25-40 years in good health. This rearrangement joins TRBV18 to TRBJ1-3; D might be TRBD1 (5 bases). In DNA, the CDR3 is TGTGCCAGCTCACCCGCCGGGACGGCTAGCTCTGGAAACACCATATATTTT. It translates to CASSPAGTASSGNTIYF.